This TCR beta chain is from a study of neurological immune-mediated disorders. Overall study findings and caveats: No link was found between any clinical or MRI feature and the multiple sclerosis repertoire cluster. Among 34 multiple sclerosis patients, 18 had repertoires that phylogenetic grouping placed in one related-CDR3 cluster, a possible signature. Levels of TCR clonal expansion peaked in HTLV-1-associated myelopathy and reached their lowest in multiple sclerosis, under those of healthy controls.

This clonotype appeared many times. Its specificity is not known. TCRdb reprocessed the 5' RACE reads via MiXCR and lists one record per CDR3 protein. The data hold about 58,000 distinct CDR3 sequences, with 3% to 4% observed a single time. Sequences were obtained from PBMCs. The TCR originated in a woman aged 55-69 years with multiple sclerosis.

CDR3 in amino acids: CSGTWTSGFTDTQYF. CDR3 DNA sequence: TGCAGTGGAACCTGGACTAGCGGATTCACAGATACGCAGTATTTT. V and J are TRBV20-1 and TRBJ2-3, with 10 bases that match TRBD2. CDR3 length: 15 residues. J was trimmed by 2 bases and V by 7 bases; bases with no gene match: 9. Germline assignment: CDR1 DFQATT and CDR2 SNEGSKA (reference sequence).